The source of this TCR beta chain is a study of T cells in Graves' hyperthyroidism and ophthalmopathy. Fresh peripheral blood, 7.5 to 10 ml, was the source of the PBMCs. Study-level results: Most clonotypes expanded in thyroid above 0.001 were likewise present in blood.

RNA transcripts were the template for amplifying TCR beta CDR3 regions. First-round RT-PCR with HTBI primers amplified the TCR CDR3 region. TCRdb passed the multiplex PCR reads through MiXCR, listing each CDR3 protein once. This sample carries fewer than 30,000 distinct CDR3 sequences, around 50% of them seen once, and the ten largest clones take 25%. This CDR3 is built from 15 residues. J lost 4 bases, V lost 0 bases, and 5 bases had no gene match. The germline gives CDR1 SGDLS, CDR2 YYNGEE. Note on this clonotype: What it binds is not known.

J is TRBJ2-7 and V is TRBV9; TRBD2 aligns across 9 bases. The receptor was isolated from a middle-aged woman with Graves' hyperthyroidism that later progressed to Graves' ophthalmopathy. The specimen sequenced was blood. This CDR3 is CASSVGVGLAYEQYF. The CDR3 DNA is TGTGCCAGCAGCGTAGGAGTGGGACTAGCTTACGAGCAGTACTTC.